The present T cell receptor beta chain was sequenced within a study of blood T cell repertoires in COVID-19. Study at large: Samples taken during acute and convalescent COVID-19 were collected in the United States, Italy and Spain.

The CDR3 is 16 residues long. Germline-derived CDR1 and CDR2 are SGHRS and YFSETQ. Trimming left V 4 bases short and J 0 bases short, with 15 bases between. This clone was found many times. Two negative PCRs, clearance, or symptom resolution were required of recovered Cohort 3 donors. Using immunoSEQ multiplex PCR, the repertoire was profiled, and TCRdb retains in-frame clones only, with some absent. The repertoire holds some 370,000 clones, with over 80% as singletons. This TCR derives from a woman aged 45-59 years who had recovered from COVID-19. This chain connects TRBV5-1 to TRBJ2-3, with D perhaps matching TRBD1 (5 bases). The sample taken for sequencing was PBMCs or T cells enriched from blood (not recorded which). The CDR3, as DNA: TGCGCCAGCAGCGCGACCCGACAGACTAGCACAGATACGCAGTATTTT. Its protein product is CASSATRQTSTDTQYF. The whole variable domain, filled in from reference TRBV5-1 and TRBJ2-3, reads KAGVTQTPRYLIKTRGQQVTLSCSPISGHRSVSWYQQTPGQGLQFLFEYFSETQRNKGNFPGRFSGRQFSNSRSEMNVSTLELGDSALYLCASSATRQTSTDTQYFGPGTRLTVL.